This T cell receptor beta chain was identified during a study of blood T cells in healthy people across ages. There are 14 residues in the CDR3. Per germline, CDR1 SGHRS and CDR2 YFSETQ. Primers used in a second PCR of roughly 7 to 12 cycles were a sample-barcoded 5' primer and a J-beta primer mix. TCRdb reprocessed the 5' RACE reads with MiXCR, giving one entry per CDR3 protein. Found here are roughly 570,000 distinct CDR3 sequences, 27% of them singletons; the top ten hold roughly 20%. The sequencing sample was made of blood. The clonotype comes from an older woman in good health. V usage is TRBV5-1 and J usage is TRBJ2-1; D possibly corresponds to TRBD2 (7 bases). The J call may be incorrect, as the DNA end agrees better with TRBJ2-5. Here the CDR3 reads CASSSTGGPETQYF. DNA for the CDR3: TGCGCCAGCAGCTCGACGGGGGGCCCCGAGACCCAGTACTTC.